The clone carrying this T cell receptor beta chain appeared once. Its antigen is currently unknown. This sample is part of a study of response to subunit inactivated influenza vaccine. Broader study findings: Seasonal influenza vaccination, on each occasion, was suggested by the authors to recruit few new T cells.

Trimming removed 6 bases from V and 0 bases from J, with 12 bases in between. CDR1 is SGHKS and CDR2 is YYEKEE in the germline V gene (reference sequence). There are 15 residues in the CDR3. Via MiXCR, TCRdb re-called the RT-PCR reads, giving one row per CDR3 protein. The table shows about 300,000 distinct CDR3 sequences, with 20% to 25% occurring only once. The chain uses TRBV5-5 and TRBJ1-4; D gene uncertain. The clonotype originates from a man aged 45-69 years who received an inactivated influenza vaccine. Source: PBMCs from blood, taken less than 22 months after vaccination. The CDR3 region has the DNA TGTGCCAGCAAGGCCCGAGATACAACTAATGAAAAACTGTTTTTT. Protein: CASKARDTTNEKLFF.